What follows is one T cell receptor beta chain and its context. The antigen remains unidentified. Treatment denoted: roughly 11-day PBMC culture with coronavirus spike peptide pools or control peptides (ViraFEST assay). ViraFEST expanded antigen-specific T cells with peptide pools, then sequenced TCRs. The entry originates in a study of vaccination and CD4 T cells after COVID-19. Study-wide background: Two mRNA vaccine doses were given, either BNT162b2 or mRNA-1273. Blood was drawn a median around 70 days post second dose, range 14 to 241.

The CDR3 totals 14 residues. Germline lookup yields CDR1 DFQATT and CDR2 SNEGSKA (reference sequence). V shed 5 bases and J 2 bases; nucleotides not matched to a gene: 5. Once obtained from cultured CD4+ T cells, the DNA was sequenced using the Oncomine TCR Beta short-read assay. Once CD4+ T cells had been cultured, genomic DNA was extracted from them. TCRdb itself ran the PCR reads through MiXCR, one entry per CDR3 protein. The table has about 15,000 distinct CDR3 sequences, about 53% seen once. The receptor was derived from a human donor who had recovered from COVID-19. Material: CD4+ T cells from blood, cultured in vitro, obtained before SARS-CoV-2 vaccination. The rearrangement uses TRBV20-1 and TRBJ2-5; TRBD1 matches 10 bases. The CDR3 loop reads CSAAPGQGQETQYF. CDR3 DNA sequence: TGCAGTGCTGCTCCGGGACAGGGGCAAGAGACCCAGTACTTC.